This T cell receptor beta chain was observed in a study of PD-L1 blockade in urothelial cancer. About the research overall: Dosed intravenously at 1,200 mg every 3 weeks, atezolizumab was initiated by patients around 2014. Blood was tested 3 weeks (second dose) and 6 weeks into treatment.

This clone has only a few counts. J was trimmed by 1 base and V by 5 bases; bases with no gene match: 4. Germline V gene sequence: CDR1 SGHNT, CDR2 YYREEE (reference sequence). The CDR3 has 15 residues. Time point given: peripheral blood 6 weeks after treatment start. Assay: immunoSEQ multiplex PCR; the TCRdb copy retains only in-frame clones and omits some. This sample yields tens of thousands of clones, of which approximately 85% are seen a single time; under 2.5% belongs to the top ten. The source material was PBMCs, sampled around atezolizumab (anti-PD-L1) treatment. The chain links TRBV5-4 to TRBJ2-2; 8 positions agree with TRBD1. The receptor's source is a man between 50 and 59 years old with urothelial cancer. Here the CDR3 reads CASRTGTGNTGELFF. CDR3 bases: TGTGCCAGCAGGACCGGGACAGGGAACACCGGGGAGCTGTTTTTT.